The 11 T cell receptor beta chains in this list originate from one sample, sequenced in a study of liver allograft versus peripheral blood T cells. Study background: Blood and transplanted-liver T cell receptor repertoires from recipients were compared.

TCRdb reprocessed the reads via MiXCR and lists one record per CDR3 protein. The table lists around 8,600 distinct CDR3 sequences, under 20% of them singletons. All receptors come from a human patient who had a liver transplant. Part of the T cells may come from the graft donor.

By share, this clonotype ranks as medium-sized. This chain uses TRBV6-6 with TRBJ1-2; perhaps TRBD1 as D (5 bases). Germline values: CDR1 MNHNY, CDR2 SVGAGI (reference sequence). V was pared by 10 bases and J by 4 bases, with 13 bases between. The CDR3 contains 12 residues. The CDR3 DNA is TGTGCCACCTCGCCCGACAGCTATGGCTACACCTTC. It encodes CATSPDSYGYTF.

By share, this clonotype ranks as medium-sized. The DNA is omitted, as the CDR3 cannot be located on it reliably, and the CDR3 follows TCRdb's listing. This rearrangement joins TRBV19 to TRBJ1-1. Germline CDR1 LNHDA, CDR2 SQIVND (reference sequence). The length of the CDR3 is 13 amino acids, counting both ends. CDR3 loop: CASTSGWTFGAFF.

This clonotype came up a few times. The genes are TRBV5-4 and TRBJ2-7, with TRBD1 matching over 9 bases. There are 14 residues in the CDR3. After removal of 0 bases from V and 2 bases from J, the junction contained 0 bases not matched to a gene. Germline CDR1 is SGHNT and CDR2 is YYREEE (reference sequence). CDR3 nucleotides: TGTGCCAGCAGCTTGGGACAGGGGGCCTACGAGCAGTACTTC. Translating it yields CASSLGQGAYEQYF.

This clonotype occurred a few times. The rearrangement links TRBV6-2 or TRBV6-3 to TRBJ1-1; D is perhaps TRBD1 (6 bases). From germline, CDR1 is MNHEY and CDR2 SVGEGT. This CDR3 is built from 13 residues. The V gene lost 2 bases and the J gene lost 7 bases, with 11 bases spanning the gap. For the CDR3, the DNA is TGTGCCAGCAGTTACCCCGGACAGCTTGAAGCTTTCTTT. Its protein is CASSYPGQLEAFF.

V usage is TRBV6-1 and J usage is TRBJ2-1; 11 bases match TRBD1. CDR1 MNHNS and CDR2 SASEGT come from the germline V gene. V gave up 6 bases and J gave up 9 bases; unmatched junction bases: 10. The CDR3 covers 15 residues. This CDR3 is CASSFGQGAPSEQFF. CDR3 in DNA: TGTGCCAGCAGCTTTGGACAGGGGGCGCCTAGTGAGCAGTTCTTC.

Note on this clonotype: This CDR3 is missing its conserved last phenylalanine or tryptophan, likely due to a read error. The chain uses TRBV6-1 and TRBJ1-5; D is perhaps TRBD1 (6 bases). Germline V lookup: CDR1 MNHNS, CDR2 SASEGT. This CDR3 has 14 amino acids. Trimming took 4 bases from V and 7 from J, leaving 14 bases between them. CDR3 nucleotides: TGTGCCAGCAGTGTCGCGGGGGCGAGGCAGCCCCAGCATTTA. Amino acids: CASSVAGARQPQHL.

The chain links TRBV20-1 to TRBJ2-5; no firm D call. Germline V gene lookup returns CDR1 DFQATT and CDR2 SNEGSKA (reference sequence). Trimming removed 4 bases at V and 6 bases at J, with 18 bases between. The CDR3 spans 14 residues. Here the CDR3 DNA reads TGCAGTGCTACCCCCCTCAGGCAGGTACAGACCCAGTACTTC. It specifies CSATPLRQVQTQYF.

This clonotype was observed a handful of times. The V and J genes are TRBV15 and TRBJ1-6; no firm D call. With 0 bases removed from V and 8 bases from J, the gap between germline ends came to 14 bases. This CDR3 is 16 amino acids long. The germline V gene has CDR1 LNHNV and CDR2 YYDKDF (reference sequence). CDR3 protein: CATSRDQVMTDSPLHF. For the CDR3, the DNA is TGTGCCACCAGCAGAGATCAGGTTATGACCGATTCACCCCTCCACTTT.

The CDR3, as DNA: TGTGCCAGCAGGAGGTCGGCTTACGAGCAGTACTTC. Amino acids: CASRRSAYEQYF. The chain links TRBV27 to TRBJ2-7; D call uncertain. Per the germline V gene, CDR1 is MNHEY and CDR2 is SMNVEV (reference sequence). The CDR3 contains 12 residues. The V gene lost 6 bases and the J gene lost 4 bases, with 10 bases spanning the gap.

This clonotype has just a few counts. This sequence joins TRBV12-3 or TRBV12-4 and TRBJ1-6; a possible D gene is TRBD1 (5 bases). V was cut by 2 bases and J by 14 bases, with 16 bases left in between. The length of the CDR3 is 14 residues. This CDR3 is CASSLTGDSPALHF. Here the CDR3 DNA reads TGTGCCAGCAGTTTAACCGGGGACTCCCCAGCCCTCCACTTT.

This clonotype ranks as medium-sized. The rearrangement links TRBV27 to TRBJ1-1; D is ambiguous. Germline-derived CDR1 and CDR2 are MNHEY and SMNVEV (reference sequence). V lost 4 bases, J lost 2 bases, and 8 bases lay in between. The CDR3 is 13 residues long. The CDR3 bases are TGTGCCAGCAGTTACTCAATCAACACTGAAGCTTTCTTT. Residues: CASSYSINTEAFF.